This paragraph reports one T cell receptor (beta chain). Its antigen remains unidentified. With 0 bases removed from V and 5 bases from J, the gap between germline ends came to 19 bases. Germline CDR1 and CDR2: SQVTM and ANQGSEA. The CDR3 runs 17 residues. The sample is drawn from a study of lymphopenia after photon versus proton radiotherapy. The study, taken as a whole, reports: Post-nadir diversity loss with photons came from oligoclonal expansion, particularly CD8+ Temra cells. In patients who died, overall survival fell as post-nadir TCR diversity dropped more. Proton therapy kept repertoires fairly stable, unlike photons, which gained effector/memory cells. Better survival with proton therapy was suggested as possible, not demonstrated.

Sequencing used immunoSEQ multiplex PCR; TCRdb keeps in-frame clones, though not all of them. The table lists 25,000 to 30,000 clones, 87% of them singletons. The specimen comprised peripheral blood, sampled from a patient treated with proton-based radiotherapy. The chain links TRBV29-1 to TRBJ1-4; no firm D call. This clonotype was obtained from a woman aged 55-70 years with cholangiocarcinoma. Some clones in this sample may be carry-over from other donors' samples. The CDR3 sequence: CSVEDPLWSSPNEKLFF. The CDR3 DNA reads as TGCAGCGTTGAAGACCCCTTATGGTCTAGCCCAAATGAAAAACTGTTTTTT.